This is a list of T cell receptor beta chains from one sample in a study of blood T cells in healthy people across ages. TCRdb re-analysed the 5' RACE reads in MiXCR, keeping a single row per CDR3 protein. The table records roughly 900,000 distinct CDR3 sequences, roughly 43% of them present only once. Specimen: blood. The receptors derive from a man aged 25 to 45 in good health. The CDR3 runs from the conserved cysteine through the conserved F or W. Each record gives: V gene, clone size, J gene, CDR3 protein. Expanded clones are given a class, and other clones once, few, many or no size at all.

v_call: TRBV7-2
clone_size: NA
j_call: TRBJ1-1
cdr3_aa: CASSIRTGGGGTEAFF

v_call: TRBV6-2/TRBV6-3
clone_size: NA
j_call: TRBJ1-2
cdr3_aa: CASSAQAYGYTF

v_call: TRBV6-6
clone_size: NA
j_call: TRBJ2-5
cdr3_aa: CASNSGQGILETQYF

v_call: TRBV18
clone_size: NA
j_call: TRBJ2-7
cdr3_aa: CASSPTSETYEQYF

v_call: TRBV10-3
clone_size: few
j_call: TRBJ2-3
cdr3_aa: CAISDLVSSVGGRSDTQYF

v_call: TRBV12-3/TRBV12-4
clone_size: NA
j_call: TRBJ2-3
cdr3_aa: CANSWVGGAVDTQYF

v_call: TRBV7-3
clone_size: few
j_call: TRBJ1-2
cdr3_aa: CASSPRQGARRGYTF

v_call: TRBV10-3
clone_size: NA
j_call: TRBJ2-5
cdr3_aa: CAISEQRQGVAETQYF

v_call: TRBV20-1
clone_size: few
j_call: TRBJ2-7
cdr3_aa: CSASGSPKSSYEQYF

v_call: TRBV29-1
clone_size: few
j_call: TRBJ1-4
cdr3_aa: CSVMETAYEKLFF

v_call: TRBV7-2
clone_size: NA
j_call: TRBJ1-5
cdr3_aa: CASSWGQGQPQHF

v_call: TRBV6-2/TRBV6-3
clone_size: NA
j_call: TRBJ1-1
cdr3_aa: CATVTEGLNTEAFF

v_call: TRBV4-1
clone_size: NA
j_call: TRBJ2-2
cdr3_aa: CASSLFGEENGELFF

v_call: TRBV4-1
clone_size: NA
j_call: TRBJ2-5
cdr3_aa: CAGSQGWNWKEETQYF

v_call: TRBV20-1
clone_size: few
j_call: TRBJ2-3
cdr3_aa: CSARVPESDTQYF

v_call: TRBV14
clone_size: NA
j_call: TRBJ2-5
cdr3_aa: CASSQTEARRYF

v_call: TRBV6-2/TRBV6-3
clone_size: NA
j_call: TRBJ1-2
cdr3_aa: CASSRVLGQPNYGYTF

v_call: TRBV29-1
clone_size: few
j_call: TRBJ2-3
cdr3_aa: CSASTSGQGADTQYF

v_call: TRBV6-1
clone_size: NA
j_call: TRBJ2-7
cdr3_aa: CASSQRTTRSYEQYF

v_call: TRBV4-2
clone_size: NA
j_call: TRBJ1-5
cdr3_aa: CASSRTRENSNQPQHF

v_call: TRBV7-9
clone_size: NA
j_call: TRBJ2-5
cdr3_aa: CANSLGDGTSVETQYF

v_call: TRBV20-1
clone_size: NA
j_call: TRBJ1-5
cdr3_aa: CSARDNRGLQQPQHF

v_call: TRBV9
clone_size: many
j_call: TRBJ2-5
cdr3_aa: CASSVTSMIKETQYF

v_call: TRBV12-3/TRBV12-4
clone_size: NA
j_call: TRBJ1-1
cdr3_aa: CASSLALGQGRTEAFF

v_call: TRBV12-3/TRBV12-4
clone_size: few
j_call: NA
cdr3_aa: CASSIYPETQYF

v_call: TRBV4-2
clone_size: few
j_call: TRBJ1-4
cdr3_aa: CASSQAGGGEKLFF

v_call: TRBV7-9
clone_size: NA
j_call: TRBJ2-3
cdr3_aa: CASSPPGGSDTQYF

v_call: TRBV9
clone_size: few
j_call: TRBJ2-3
cdr3_aa: CASSRDGASTDTQYF

v_call: TRBV3-1
clone_size: few
j_call: TRBJ1-6
cdr3_aa: CASSPGGGYPLHF

v_call: TRBV20-1
clone_size: once
j_call: TRBJ2-1
cdr3_aa: CSAASGGSCNEQFF

v_call: TRBV6-2/TRBV6-3
clone_size: NA
j_call: TRBJ2-5
cdr3_aa: CASSYATDQETQYF

v_call: TRBV6-1
clone_size: NA
j_call: TRBJ2-3
cdr3_aa: CASSRLAGEADTQYF

v_call: TRBV21-1
clone_size: few
j_call: TRBJ2-6
cdr3_aa: CASSLRRDIRSGANVLTF

v_call: TRBV6-1
clone_size: NA
j_call: TRBJ2-7
cdr3_aa: CANSEYSGGFYEQYF

v_call: TRBV5-4
clone_size: NA
j_call: TRBJ2-1
cdr3_aa: CATAKTSGGNEQFF

v_call: TRBV28
clone_size: NA
j_call: TRBJ2-7
cdr3_aa: CASSLAGRVYEQYF

v_call: TRBV2
clone_size: once
j_call: NA
cdr3_aa: CASSGQGSEQYF

v_call: TRBV11-3
clone_size: NA
j_call: TRBJ2-2
cdr3_aa: CASSAWTGATGELFF

v_call: TRBV7-2
clone_size: NA
j_call: TRBJ2-1
cdr3_aa: CASSLFGVAEQFF

v_call: TRBV7-8
clone_size: NA
j_call: TRBJ2-7
cdr3_aa: CASSLRDSLEQYF

v_call: TRBV3-1
clone_size: NA
j_call: TRBJ2-1
cdr3_aa: CASSQPGLAERGEQFF

v_call: TRBV19
clone_size: NA
j_call: TRBJ1-1
cdr3_aa: CASSIGMNTEAFF

v_call: TRBV5-1
clone_size: NA
j_call: TRBJ2-7
cdr3_aa: CASSLYSLTGDYEQYF

v_call: TRBV20-1
clone_size: NA
j_call: TRBJ2-1
cdr3_aa: CSARNSLAGVADSYNEQFF

v_call: TRBV7-9
clone_size: few
j_call: TRBJ2-7
cdr3_aa: CASSAPPLATGSSYEQYF